Listed below are T cell receptor beta chains from one sample, sequenced in a study of shared clonotypes between healthy human individuals. Measured with immunoSEQ multiplex PCR; TCRdb has only the in-frame clones, and not every one. Counted here are about 490,000 clones, roughly 80% occurring once; the ten biggest clones make up about 13%. Sequencing input: PBMCs. Receptor source: a woman between 40 and 55 years old in good health. Some clones in this sample may be carry-over from other donors' samples. CDR3s include the opening cysteine and the closing phenylalanine or tryptophan. D genes are given only for firm matches.

j_call v_call d_call cdr3_aa cdr3_nt
TRBJ1-1 TRBV28 NA CASRPPMNTEAFF TGTGCCAGCAGACCCCCTATGAACACTGAAGCTTTCTTT
TRBJ2-1 TRBV11-3 TRBD2 CASSPGASGVNNEQFF TGTGCCAGCAGCCCCGGGGCTAGCGGGGTCAACAATGAGCAGTTCTTC
TRBJ2-2 TRBV4-1 TRBD1 CASSQDDRGDTGELFF TGCGCCAGCAGCCAAGATGACAGGGGTGACACCGGGGAGCTGTTTTTT
TRBJ2-1 TRBV7-2 NA CASSPERNNEQFF TGTGCCAGCAGCCCGGAACGAAACAATGAGCAGTTCTTC
TRBJ2-5 TRBV5-6 TRBD1 CASSLGDRRETQYF TGTGCCAGCAGCTTGGGGGACAGACGAGAGACCCAGTACTTC
TRBJ2-5 TRBV29-1 TRBD2 CSVGGLAEETQYF TGCAGCGTTGGGGGACTAGCCGAAGAGACCCAGTACTTC
TRBJ2-7 TRBV10-3 TRBD1 CAIRGTVYEQYF TGTGCCATCAGGGGGACAGTCTACGAGCAGTACTTC
TRBJ1-5 TRBV7-2 TRBD1 CASSYTGTGDSNQPQHF TGTGCCAGCAGCTACACCGGGACAGGAGATAGCAATCAGCCCCAGCATTTT
TRBJ2-2 TRBV5-4 TRBD2 CASSPGTSGRLRGTTGELFF TGTGCCAGCAGTCCGGGGACTAGCGGCCGACTCAGGGGAACCACCGGGGAGCTGTTTTTT
TRBJ2-7 TRBV11-2 NA CASSFRDTHEQYF TGTGCCAGCAGCTTCCGGGACACCCACGAGCAGTACTTC